These T cell receptor beta chains were read from a single sample in a study of blood T cells in healthy people across ages. One entry per CDR3 protein results from TCRdb running MiXCR on the 5' RACE reads. The table has some 880,000 distinct CDR3 sequences, roughly 35% seen once; the top ten hold approximately 13%. The specimen was blood. The receptors shown here come from a man aged 18 to 30 in good health. The CDR3 runs from the conserved cysteine through the conserved F or W. Size is omitted from some rows. Given values are once, few, many or a class for expanded clones.

TRBV7-2	TRBJ2-1	.	CASSQAGIGYNEQFF
TRBV20-1	TRBJ2-7	.	CSASTTYLYNEQYF
TRBV29-1	.	few	CSVEVRSGYNEQYF
TRBV12-3/TRBV12-4	TRBJ1-2	.	CASRFGGRGYTF
TRBV9	TRBJ1-5	.	CARTRSVPQHF
TRBV2	TRBJ1-5	few	CASSERPSRDGQPQHF
TRBV3-1	TRBJ1-1	.	CASSPGQGGFKNTEAFF
TRBV3-1	TRBJ2-3	once	CASSHGRGQSTDTQYF
TRBV12-3/TRBV12-4	TRBJ2-3	many	CASTDRVGGTDTQYF
TRBV5-1	TRBJ2-5	.	CASSWGRGQDETQYF
TRBV20-1	.	.	CSARIPGLAGYNEQYF
TRBV12-3/TRBV12-4	TRBJ1-1	few	CASSLYTFEAFF
TRBV28	TRBJ2-1	.	CASSLSLLSYNEQFF
TRBV28	.	.	CATGHLLKTQYF
TRBV5-1	TRBJ1-1	.	CASSLAGAGAFRKAFF
TRBV13	TRBJ2-1	few	CASSPRRPGKQFF
TRBV12-3/TRBV12-4	TRBJ2-1	.	CASSLEGLAGGLRNEQFF
TRBV4-3	TRBJ1-2	few	CASSQEPAKGGGYTF
TRBV6-1	TRBJ2-7	once	CASSGPTRDHSYEQYF
TRBV20-1	TRBJ2-1	.	CSGRGRDFELDEQFF
TRBV25-1	TRBJ1-2	.	CASSAGSYGYTF
TRBV6-1	TRBJ1-1	few	CASILGAANTEAFF
TRBV20-1	.	.	CSAIGAGVPSSYNEQYF
TRBV7-2	TRBJ2-7	few	CASSLAGQVSYEQYF
TRBV5-4	TRBJ2-3	.	CASTTSGLPDTRYF
TRBV12-3/TRBV12-4	TRBJ2-2	.	CASEKEGHSNTGELFF
TRBV7-2	TRBJ2-4	few	CASSLGGDWNIQYF
TRBV5-1	TRBJ2-7	once	CASSSGQGDNEQYF
TRBV12-3/TRBV12-4	TRBJ1-1	few	CASSFDSRGVEAFF
TRBV4-2	TRBJ2-1	many	CASSQDPLITAGAANEQFF
TRBV2	TRBJ1-2	few	CASRETDNYGYTF
TRBV6-1	TRBJ2-2	.	CATSRGTGGGLGSGELFF
TRBV27	TRBJ2-3	.	CASSLLGGSQYF
TRBV12-3/TRBV12-4	TRBJ1-1	few	CASSLLAGEGARTEAFF
TRBV7-5	TRBJ2-1	.	CISVPEAEMRPGEQFF
TRBV12-3/TRBV12-4	TRBJ1-2	many	CASSVPGQGAGGYTF
TRBV7-2	TRBJ2-3	many	CASSSRTLASTDTQYF
TRBV12-3/TRBV12-4	TRBJ1-2	.	CASSYLVWGSDYGYTF
TRBV4-1	TRBJ1-1	.	CASRPGVRDTEAFF
TRBV7-9	TRBJ1-1	few	CASSSSPSEAFF
TRBV7-2	TRBJ2-7	.	CASSWGILLGEQYF
TRBV4-2	TRBJ1-2	many	CASSQVGVGGLDGYTF
TRBV12-3/TRBV12-4	TRBJ2-5	.	CASSLVHRGQYF
TRBV5-1	.	.	CASSSARKQGVETQYF
TRBV28	TRBJ1-2	few	CASSLCCSTSYGYTF